These 14 T cell receptor beta chains originate from one sample sequenced in a study of blood T cell repertoires in COVID-19. Method: immunoSEQ multiplex PCR; TCRdb's copy keeps in-frame clones and lacks some. The sample has around 210,000 clones, 80% seen once; the top ten hold less than 7%. The sample consisted of peripheral blood. The receptors come from a woman between 65 and 79 years old with acute or convalescent COVID-19.

This clone was seen ten or more times. The chain joins TRBV7-9 to TRBJ2-7; 9 bases fit TRBD2. This CDR3 is built from 13 residues. Germline CDR1 is SEHNR and CDR2 is FQNEAQ (reference sequence). Trimming at V came to 4 bases and at J to 4 bases, leaving 2 bases not matched to a gene. The CDR3 reads CASSYGLAYEQYF. The CDR3 nucleotides read TGTGCCAGCAGCTATGGACTAGCGTACGAGCAGTACTTC.

V gene TRBV15 combines with J gene TRBJ2-2; 8 bases agree with TRBD1. Losses at the gene ends were 3 bases for V and 0 bases for J; bases not matched to a gene: 6. CDR3 length equals 17 residues. CDR1 is LNHNV and CDR2 is YYDKDF in the germline V gene (reference sequence). The CDR3 reads CATSRLDRVPNTGELFF. CDR3 DNA sequence: TGTGCCACCAGCAGGCTGGACAGGGTGCCGAACACCGGGGAGCTGTTTTTT. The full variable domain, in which reference TRBV15 and TRBJ2-2 provide the parts outside the CDR3, is DAMVIQNPRYQVTQFGKPVTLSCSQTLNHNVMYWYQQKSSQAPKLLFHYYDKDFNNEADTPDNFQSRRPNTSFCFLDIRSPGLGDTAMYLCATSRLDRVPNTGELFFGEGSRLTVL.

The chain couples TRBV3-1 (or the pseudogene TRBV3-2) to TRBJ2-1; 10 bases map to TRBD2. Germline V lookup: CDR1 LGHDT, CDR2 YNNKEL (reference sequence). This CDR3 comprises 15 residues. The trim removed 0 bases at V and 12 bases at J, leaving 8 bases unmatched. CDR3 in amino acids: CASSQDASGRAGQFF. As DNA, the CDR3 is TGTGCCAGCAGCCAAGATGCTAGCGGGAGAGCGGGGCAGTTCTTC.

The chain combines TRBV25-1 with TRBJ2-1; D gene unclear. The CDR3 spans 11 residues. Germline loops: CDR1 MGHDK, CDR2 SYGVNS. With 4 bases removed from V and 10 bases from J, the gap between germline ends came to 8 bases. The DNA for the CDR3 is TGTGCCAGCAGTGGGCCAGTAGAGCAGTTCTTC. It specifies CASSGPVEQFF.

This chain joins TRBV3-1 (or the pseudogene TRBV3-2) and TRBJ2-3; 9 nucleotides match TRBD2. This CDR3 spans 16 amino acids. V shed 1 base, J shed 3 bases, and the junction held 5 bases outside the gene matches. Germline V lookup: CDR1 LGHDT, CDR2 YNNKEL (reference sequence). The CDR3 DNA reads as TGTGCCAGCAGCCAAGGTCGGCTAGCGGGAACAGATACGCAGTATTTT. Amino acid sequence: CASSQGRLAGTDTQYF.

The gene calls are TRBV9 and TRBJ1-4; 7 bases fit TRBD1. The CDR3 covers 15 residues. Per germline, CDR1 SGDLS and CDR2 YYNGEE. The ends lost 4 bases at V and 4 bases at J; junction bases unmatched: 7. The CDR3 protein is CASSPGQRNNEKLFF. CDR3 bases: TGTGCCAGCAGCCCGGGACAGCGAAATAATGAAAAACTGTTTTTT.

V is TRBV5-4 and J is TRBJ2-5; 8 bases map to TRBD2. This CDR3 has 14 amino acids. V lost 4 bases, J lost 2 bases, and 4 bases stayed unmatched. CDR1 is SGHNT and CDR2 is YYREEE in the germline V gene (reference sequence). DNA for the CDR3: TGTGCCAGCAGCGTCGGGGGGGGGCAAGAGACCCAGTACTTC. Residues: CASSVGGGQETQYF. The full variable domain, with the rest looked up from reference TRBV5-4 and TRBJ2-5, is ETGVTQSPTHLIKTRGQQVTLRCSSQSGHNTVSWYQQALGQGPQFIFQYYREEENGRGNFPPRFSGLQFPNYSSELNVNALELDDSALYLCASSVGGGQETQYFGPGTRLLVL.

CDR3 nucleotides: TGTGCCAGCAGAGTAGCGGGAAGCTCCTACGAGCAGTACTTC. It specifies CASRVAGSSYEQYF. V is TRBV6-5 and J is TRBJ2-7, with 8 bases that match TRBD2. After removal of 6 bases from V and 0 bases from J, the junction contained 4 bases not matched to a gene. Per germline, CDR1 MNHEY and CDR2 SVGAGI. CDR3 length: 14 residues.

CDR3 loop: CASRPTLTGFSNQPQHF. The CDR3 coding sequence is TGTGCCAGCAGACCAACCCTCACAGGCTTTAGCAATCAGCCCCAGCATTTT. This chain uses TRBV28 with TRBJ1-5; D perhaps matches TRBD1 (5 bases). Germline values: CDR1 MDHEN, CDR2 SYDVKM. This CDR3 region has 17 residues. V was trimmed by 6 bases and J by 0 bases, leaving 18 bases between them.

This clone was detected a few times. The J gene is TRBJ2-5, the V gene TRBV5-5; 8 nucleotides match TRBD1. The CDR3 is made up of 15 amino acids. After removal of 3 bases from V and 4 bases from J, the junction contained 8 bases not matched to a gene. From germline, CDR1 is SGHKS and CDR2 YYEKEE (reference sequence). The CDR3 loop is CASSSLRGRTETQYF. CDR3 in DNA: TGTGCCAGCAGCTCCCTCAGGGGGCGGACAGAGACCCAGTACTTC.

The V gene is TRBV11-2, the J gene TRBJ2-5; 9 nucleotides agree with TRBD1. The length of the CDR3 is 17 residues. Germline values: CDR1 SGHAT, CDR2 FQNNGV. V shed 3 bases and J 4 bases; nucleotides not matched to a gene: 12. The CDR3 sequence is CASSLGGGQGVGETQYF. For the CDR3, the DNA is TGTGCCAGCAGCTTGGGCGGGGGACAGGGAGTTGGAGAGACCCAGTACTTC.

This chain links TRBV11-3 with TRBJ2-7; 7 bases match TRBD1. The V segment lost 5 bases and the J segment 2 bases; nucleotides outside the gene matches: 6. The CDR3 is 14 residues long. The germline CDR1 and CDR2 sequences are SGHNT and YENEEA. The CDR3 DNA reads TGTGCCAGCAGCACCCCTACAGGGGCCTACGAGCAGTACTTC. Amino acid sequence: CASSTPTGAYEQYF.

Of note for this clone: Other nucleotide sequences in the sample specify the same CDR3. J is TRBJ1-2 and V is TRBV19; D is possibly TRBD1 (5 bases). In germline, CDR1 is LNHDA, CDR2 SQIVND (reference sequence). The CDR3 consists of 13 residues. V was cut by 3 bases and J by 1 base, with 6 bases left in between. The CDR3 bases are TGTGCCAGTAGTATCCAGGGTAACTATGGCTACACCTTC. Protein product: CASSIQGNYGYTF. The full variable domain, with the rest looked up from reference TRBV19 and TRBJ1-2, is DGGITQSPKYLFRKEGQNVTLSCEQNLNHDAMYWYRQDPGQGLRLIYYSQIVNDFQKGDIAEGYSVSREKKESFPLTVTSAQKNPTAFYLCASSIQGNYGYTFGSGTRLTVV.

The chain recombines TRBV28 with TRBJ1-2; maybe TRBD1 (5 bases). The CDR3 sequence is 14 residues long. Germline values: CDR1 MDHEN, CDR2 SYDVKM. The ends were cut back, 11 bases at V and 5 bases at J, with 21 bases in the middle. CDR3 nucleotide sequence: TGTGCCCTCATGGGCCCAGGGCAGGGTTATGGCTACACCTTC. Amino acids: CALMGPGQGYGYTF.